This T cell receptor beta chain derives from a study of shared clonotypes between healthy human individuals (dated by TCRdb to 2018 to 2020). Background for the entire study: The cohort comprised two women and three men aged 18 to 49 years. For each donor, CD4 naive and CD4 memory were each run on three plates, CD8 naive on two plates, and CD8 memory on one plate. To estimate repertoire size and how much clonotype sharing occurs between individuals, the study deeply sequenced the blood TCR repertoires of 5 or 6 healthy adults. To increase sequencing depth and limit assay-specific biases, TCR repertoire library preparation and sequencing were carried out by different laboratories using diverse techniques. Leukapheresis yielded between about 0.8 and 9.5 billion PBMCs per donor. The research as a whole found: Clonotypes shared by all four sorted-subset donors showed higher generation probabilities than non-shared clonotypes. Sharing across a few donors was observed for about 5% of naive CD4, less than 4% of naive CD8, about 2.5% of memory CD4, and about 0.4% of memory CD8 clonotypes. Even with the large sequencing depth, rarefaction of the sorted-subset datasets indicated that sequencing was incomplete. Based on pairwise subsampling, the degree of clonotype sharing among donors was expected to be affected by sequencing depth. Sampling was restricted to blood, and TCR repertoires in tissue are likely to differ from TCR repertoires in blood. Because the study included only a small number of donors, the genetic and exposure-history diversity represented was limited. Naive subsets generally had larger estimated clonotype richness than memory subsets did.

This clone was recorded once. Its antigen is currently not known. Base qualities are not at hand, and no much larger clone is one base apart. Using the deep immunoSEQ assay, TCR CDR3 regions were amplified from genomic DNA by multiplex PCR. For each cell subset, the extracted genomic DNA was distributed evenly across all wells of several immunoSEQ 96-well plates, and each plate served as one replicate. Each replicate PCR for sorted subsets received around 210 ng genomic DNA, equal to about 30,000 T cell genomes. Purified libraries were measured with a Qubit 3.0 fluorometer, size-checked on a Bioanalyzer 2100, and measured again with the KAPA Library Quantification kit. Each immunoSEQ 96-well plate was sequenced on its own single-read 150-cycle Illumina NextSeq 550 flow cell. As for the original processing: Because the immunoSEQ output included only junctional sequences and no quality scores, the filtering could not be the same as the filtering used for full-length reads. To assign V/J genes and CDR3, sequences were annotated using PyIR, a Python wrapper for IgBLAST v1.9, with IMGT germline references. Any read was removed if the V/J assignment was weak (E-value above 1e-6), the CDR3 was missing, or the read contained stop codons, out-of-frame junctions, or ambiguous translated residues. V3J clonotypes were defined by identical inferred V gene, J gene, and CDR3 amino acid sequence. Percentage overlap between repertoires was calculated by dividing the number of shared unique clonotypes by the size of the smaller repertoire. Richness of each repertoire was evaluated using RTK rarefaction, the Chao1 estimator, and Recon v2.1 estimates of unobserved clonotypes. Generation probabilities for all TCRbeta clonotypes obtained by the gDNA method from a handful of donors were computed using OLGA. What TCRdb holds here is the immuneACCESS table cut down to in-frame rearrangements. Part of the clones is not present; checked against another copy, under half of the missing clones reflect an unresolved V gene, and the others are unexplained. V and J calls plus clone size are reproduced from that table; the DNA served to infer D and trimming. The sample has about 2.1 million clones on record, about 92% of them singletons. Jointly, the top ten make up under 2% of the sample.

V is cut back by 7 bases and J by 4 bases, with 2 bases in the junction unmatched. The CDR3 runs 13 residues from the cysteine to the phenylalanine. Here the CDR3 DNA is all that survives: 39 bases in frame from base 1. The germline V gene (reference sequence) sets CDR1 to MNHEY and CDR2 to SMNVEV. For the CD8 naive samples, CD45RO-negative cells were positively selected for CCR7, yielding a CD45RA+CCR7+ population from which TemRA cells were excluded. Healthy HIV-negative adults with no recently reported acute infections or vaccinations were included as donors. Only Caucasian adults living in Nashville, Tennessee, USA were represented among the donors. Blood was collected by leukapheresis, and PBMCs were isolated by Ficoll-Histopaque density gradient centrifugation and then cryopreserved in liquid nitrogen vapor phase. Purity and quantity of every magnetically sorted T cell population were checked by analytical flow cytometry. From each sorted fraction, genomic DNA was isolated and quantified by UV absorbance on a Nanodrop 2000c.

The sample comprised naive CD8+ T cells from PBMCs. Taken with the paper, the label for cell subset or site translates to: CD45RA+CCR7+. The chain is encoded by TRBV27 joined to TRBJ2-2, with 8 bases in between that match TRBD2. The sequence derives from a man between 18 and 35 years old in good health. Some clones in this sample may be carry-over from other donors' samples. The CDR3 has the sequence CASNRGGTGELFF. DNA sequence: TGTGCCAGCAACCGGGGGGGCACCGGGGAGCTGTTTTTT.